The rows below give T cell receptor beta chains drawn from one sample of a study of CD8 T cells in ankylosing spondylitis. Each CDR3 protein is one row after TCRdb ran MiXCR on the 5' RACE reads. The repertoire holds about 750,000 distinct CDR3 sequences, with 15% to 20% as singletons. The sample taken for sequencing was blood, either unsorted or a sorted T cell fraction (not recorded which). The receptor source for this set is a male donor with ankylosing spondylitis. The CDR3 runs from the conserved cysteine through the conserved F or W. The order of the fields is J gene, D gene, V gene, clone size, CDR3 protein, CDR3 DNA. A D gene is named only where the DNA matches it firmly. The listing skips clone size in some rows; elsewhere it reads once, few, many or a size class.

j_call: TRBJ2-2; d_call: -; v_call: TRBV9; clone_size: -; cdr3_aa: CASSVSGAGELFF; cdr3_nt: TGTGCCAGCAGCGTGTCTGGCGCCGGGGAGCTGTTTTTT
j_call: TRBJ2-4; d_call: TRBD1; v_call: TRBV7-9; clone_size: few; cdr3_aa: CASSQGTGSPNF; cdr3_nt: TGTGCCAGCAGCCAGGGGACAGGTTCCCCAAACTTC
j_call: TRBJ2-7; d_call: -; v_call: TRBV6-5; clone_size: once; cdr3_aa: CASSSLPQGTRAPWYF; cdr3_nt: TGTGCCAGCAGTTCCCTTCCCCAGGGGACGCGCGCGCCGTGGTACTTC
j_call: TRBJ2-5; d_call: -; v_call: TRBV6-6; clone_size: -; cdr3_aa: CASRGGMETQYF; cdr3_nt: TGTGCCAGCAGGGGCGGGATGGAGACCCAGTACTTC
j_call: TRBJ2-5; d_call: -; v_call: TRBV28; clone_size: -; cdr3_aa: CASSFGHWETQYF; cdr3_nt: TGTGCCAGCAGTTTCGGACATTGGGAGACCCAGTACTTC
j_call: TRBJ2-1; d_call: TRBD2; v_call: TRBV2; clone_size: few; cdr3_aa: CASGLAGGPISEQFF; cdr3_nt: TGTGCCAGTGGGCTAGCGGGGGGACCAATTAGTGAGCAGTTCTTC
j_call: TRBJ1-5; d_call: -; v_call: TRBV2; clone_size: -; cdr3_aa: CASSEALSLNNQPQHF; cdr3_nt: TGTGCCAGCAGTGAAGCGCTTTCCCTAAACAATCAGCCCCAGCATTTT
j_call: TRBJ2-7; d_call: -; v_call: TRBV28; clone_size: -; cdr3_aa: CAGRDSTSYEQYF; cdr3_nt: TGTGCCGGGAGGGACAGTACCTCCTACGAGCAGTACTTC
j_call: TRBJ2-1; d_call: TRBD2; v_call: TRBV7-9; clone_size: -; cdr3_aa: CASSLLGGSLGNEQFF; cdr3_nt: TGTGCCAGCAGCTTATTGGGCGGGAGTTTGGGCAATGAGCAGTTCTTC
j_call: TRBJ1-2; d_call: -; v_call: TRBV12-3/TRBV12-4; clone_size: few; cdr3_aa: CASSLTGPPPEGYTF; cdr3_nt: TGTGCCAGCAGTCTCACAGGGCCACCCCCGGAAGGCTACACCTTC
j_call: TRBJ2-7; d_call: -; v_call: TRBV29-1; clone_size: few; cdr3_aa: CSVEGTPSYEQYF; cdr3_nt: TGCAGCGTTGAAGGGACGCCATCCTACGAGCAGTACTTC